The 2 T cell receptor beta chains reported below all come from one sample, sequenced in a study of Graves' ophthalmopathy and Graves' hyperthyroidism. RNA transcripts were the template, and TCR beta CDR3 regions were amplified from them. An opening RT-PCR round employed HTBI primers and preceded a second-round multiplex PCR. TCRdb analysed the multiplex PCR reads with MiXCR anew, one entry per CDR3 protein. The repertoire holds around 590,000 distinct CDR3 sequences, with about 35% as singletons. The sample consisted of peripheral blood or thyroid tissue (not recorded which). The receptor set was obtained from an adult man with Graves' hyperthyroidism.

The chain is built from TRBV5-1 and TRBJ1-1, with 7 bases that match TRBD1. CDR3 size: 15 residues. Germline trimming cut 4 bases from V and 5 bases from J; bases unmatched to any gene: 11. Germline values: CDR1 SGHRS, CDR2 YFSETQ. The CDR3, as DNA: TGCGCCAGCAGCCTTAATGAGGGGGCGCGGACTGAAGCTTTCTTT. Protein sequence: CASSLNEGARTEAFF.

Only a few counts were recorded for this clonotype. This rearrangement joins TRBV12-3 or TRBV12-4 to TRBJ1-4; D is undetermined. Trimming left V 8 bases short and J 1 base short, with 8 bases between. This CDR3 is 13 amino acids long. CDR3 sequence reads: CASHDGTNEKLFF. The CDR3 region has the DNA TGTGCCAGCCATGACGGAACTAATGAAAAACTGTTTTTT.